These 18 T cell receptor beta chains share one sample of origin, sequenced in a study of T cells after posttransplantation cyclophosphamide. Control samples came 1 year after myeloablative marrow transplants with methotrexate plus calcineurin inhibitor. The method was immunoSEQ multiplex PCR; TCRdb's version includes in-frame clones alone and lacks a portion of them. The data hold 9,000 to 10,000 clones, with approximately 88% observed a single time. The sequencing used PBMCs, collected after an allogeneic stem cell transplant with a calcineurin inhibitor and methotrexate. Receptors originate from a young adult male patient who received an allogeneic stem cell transplant from an unrelated donor, was CMV-positive, and had no GVHD. The T cells may partly be graft donor cells.

J is TRBJ1-2 and V is TRBV2; 8 bases are shared with TRBD1. The CDR3 is 13 residues long. With V trimmed by 1 base and J by 8 bases, 3 bases remained unmatched. Germline V gene sequence: CDR1 SNHLY, CDR2 FYNNEI. In DNA form, the CDR3 reads TGTGCCAGCAGTGAAGAGACAGGGGTAGGCTACACCTTC. It specifies CASSEETGVGYTF.

The chain employs TRBV29-1 and TRBJ2-7, with D tentatively TRBD2 (6 bases). This CDR3 is 11 amino acids long. Germline V CDR1 and CDR2: SQVTM, ANQGSEA. V lost 4 bases and J lost 7, with 11 bases in between. The CDR3, as DNA: TGCAGCGTTGTAGGCGCGGGGGAGCAGTACTTC. It is translated as CSVVGAGEQYF.

This chain uses TRBV18 with TRBJ2-7, with a tentative D call TRBD1 (6 bases). The V gene lost 3 bases and the J gene lost 1 base, with 10 bases spanning the gap. Germline assignment: CDR1 KGHSH and CDR2 LQKENI. The length of the CDR3 is 14 residues. The DNA of the CDR3 is TGTGCCAGCTCACCCCCGACAGGATCCTACGAGCAGTACTTC. Translating gives CASSPPTGSYEQYF.

The J gene is TRBJ1-2, the V gene TRBV7-9, with 8 nucleotides matching TRBD1. With V trimmed by 1 base and J by 6 bases, 7 bases remained unmatched. Germline lookup yields CDR1 SEHNR and CDR2 FQNEAQ (reference sequence). The CDR3 is made up of 15 amino acids. The CDR3 nucleotides read TGTGCCAGCAGCTTAGTTCGGCAGGGGGCCGATGGCTACACCTTC. Amino acid sequence: CASSLVRQGADGYTF.

This chain links TRBV6-1 with TRBJ2-5; TRBD1 aligns across 7 bases. CDR1 is MNHNS, CDR2 SASEGT, per germline. J lost 4 bases, V lost 4 bases, and 9 bases had no gene match. The CDR3 runs 15 residues. In DNA form, the CDR3 reads TGTGCCAGCAGTGTGCTCAGGGGGAATCGAGAGACCCAGTACTTC. Translated, it gives CASSVLRGNRETQYF.

About this clone itself: Other DNA sequences in the sample encode the same CDR3. The chain employs TRBV2 and TRBJ1-2; 10 bases agree with TRBD1. CDR3 size: 14 residues. Trimming removed 8 bases from V and 8 bases from J; junction bases left unmatched: 11. Germline lookup yields CDR1 SNHLY and CDR2 FYNNEI. CDR3 in DNA: TGTGCCAGCCCTGACGACAGGGGGCCCCTAGGCTACACCTTC. Translation gives CASPDDRGPLGYTF.

This CDR3 reads CAWGRQGSGANVLTF. DNA for the CDR3: TGTGCCTGGGGTCGGCAGGGTTCCGGGGCCAACGTCCTGACTTTC. The chain recombines TRBV30 with TRBJ2-6; D perhaps matches TRBD1 (5 bases). Germline V lookup: CDR1 GTSNPN, CDR2 SVGIG (reference sequence). V shed 5 bases and J shed 4 bases, with 15 bases lying between them. CDR3 length: 15 amino acids.

V usage is TRBV5-8 and J usage is TRBJ2-3; possible D gene TRBD2, 6 bases. This CDR3 has 15 amino acids. Germline CDR1 is SGHTS and CDR2 is YDEGEE. The V end lost 9 bases, the J end lost 0 bases, and 17 bases lay between the germline ends. Written as DNA, the CDR3 is TGTGCCAACAAACCGGAGGGCCGTAGCACAGATACGCAGTATTTT. As protein: CANKPEGRSTDTQYF. Combining the CDR3 with reference TRBV5-8 and TRBJ2-3 gives the whole variable domain EAGVTQSPTHLIKTRGQQATLRCSPISGHTSVYWYQQALGLGLQFLLWYDEGEERNRGNFPPRFSGRQFPNYSSELNVNALELEDSALYLCANKPEGRSTDTQYFGPGTRLTVL.

This sequence joins TRBV5-4 and TRBJ2-5, with 9 bases lining up with TRBD2. Trimming took 0 bases from V and 5 from J; bases not matched to a gene: 5. The CDR3 is 15 residues long. CDR1 is SGHNT, CDR2 YYREEE, per germline (reference sequence). The CDR3: CASSLGVAGEETQYF. Here the CDR3 DNA reads TGTGCCAGCAGCTTGGGGGTAGCGGGAGAGGAGACCCAGTACTTC.

This chain connects TRBV5-4 to TRBJ2-7, with unresolved D. V shed 0 bases and J shed 3 bases, with 7 bases lying between them. CDR3 size: 13 residues. Per germline, CDR1 SGHNT and CDR2 YYREEE (reference sequence). This CDR3 is CASSLVGVYEQYF. DNA for the CDR3: TGTGCCAGCAGCTTGGTTGGAGTCTACGAGCAGTACTTC.

V usage is TRBV5-1 and J usage is TRBJ1-1, with D unresolved. The ends were cut back, 1 base at V and 0 bases at J, with 13 bases in the middle. This CDR3 has 16 residues. The germline V gene has CDR1 SGHRS and CDR2 YFSETQ. CDR3 nucleotides: TGCGCCAGCAGCTTGCGGCCGGACTTAATGAACACTGAAGCTTTCTTT. Residues: CASSLRPDLMNTEAFF.

The DNA of the CDR3 is TGCGCCAGCAGCTTGGAAGGGACTAGCGTCTACGAGCAGTACTTC. It translates to CASSLEGTSVYEQYF. V is TRBV5-1 and J is TRBJ2-7; 10 positions match TRBD2. Germline values: CDR1 SGHRS, CDR2 YFSETQ. V lost 0 bases and J lost 3; bases outside the gene matches: 3. The CDR3 covers 15 residues.

This clone was detected once. The genes are TRBV7-9 and TRBJ2-5; maybe TRBD1 (6 bases). CDR3 length: 15 residues. V lost 5 bases and J lost 5, with 18 bases in between. CDR1 is SEHNR and CDR2 is FQNEAQ in the germline V gene (reference sequence). CDR3 DNA sequence: TGTGCCAGCAGCCCCGACGACAGGCCAGCGGAGACCCAGTACTTC. Its protein is CASSPDDRPAETQYF.

This clone showed up just once. The chain is built from TRBV28 and TRBJ1-2, with 8 bases fitting TRBD1. Germline-derived CDR1 and CDR2 are MDHEN and SYDVKM. J gave up 6 bases and V 5 bases, and 11 bases lay outside the gene matches. The CDR3 is made up of 15 amino acids. CDR3 nucleotide sequence: TGTGCCAGCAGTCCACCTGGCAGGGGGCTGAATGGCTACACCTTC. This codes for CASSPPGRGLNGYTF.

The table lists this clone with a few counts. V and J are TRBV7-6 and TRBJ2-3; TRBD2 aligns across 11 bases. In germline, CDR1 is SGHVS, CDR2 FNYEAQ. The CDR3 sequence is 16 residues long. Germline trimming cut 5 bases from V and 5 bases from J; bases unmatched to any gene: 9. This CDR3 reads CASSAVLAGVGDTQYF. The CDR3 DNA reads as TGTGCCAGCAGCGCCGTACTAGCGGGAGTGGGAGATACGCAGTATTTT.

The V gene is TRBV6-5, the J gene TRBJ1-2, with D unresolved. The CDR3 contains 13 residues. Trimming removed 6 bases at V and 5 bases at J, with 13 bases between. The germline V gene encodes CDR1 MNHEY and CDR2 SVGAGI. CDR3 sequence (DNA): TGTGCCAGCAGGTACGGCGGCGAGTATGGCTACACCTTC. Encoded protein: CASRYGGEYGYTF.

This sequence joins TRBV6-5 and TRBJ1-5; D not resolved. This CDR3 comprises 13 residues. Trimming removed 0 bases at V and 11 bases at J, with 11 bases between. The germline V gene encodes CDR1 MNHEY and CDR2 SVGAGI. CDR3 loop: CASSYSKTRAQHF. Here the CDR3 DNA reads TGTGCCAGCAGTTACTCGAAGACCCGGGCCCAGCATTTT.

This chain joins TRBV5-4 and TRBJ1-1, with 9 bases fitting TRBD1. Trimming cost V 5 bases and J 4 bases; bases outside gene matches: 6. The CDR3 is 14 amino acids. Germline lookup yields CDR1 SGHNT and CDR2 YYREEE (reference sequence). CDR3 amino acids: CASSWVTGGTEAFF. The CDR3 DNA reads as TGTGCCAGCAGTTGGGTGACAGGGGGCACTGAAGCTTTCTTT.